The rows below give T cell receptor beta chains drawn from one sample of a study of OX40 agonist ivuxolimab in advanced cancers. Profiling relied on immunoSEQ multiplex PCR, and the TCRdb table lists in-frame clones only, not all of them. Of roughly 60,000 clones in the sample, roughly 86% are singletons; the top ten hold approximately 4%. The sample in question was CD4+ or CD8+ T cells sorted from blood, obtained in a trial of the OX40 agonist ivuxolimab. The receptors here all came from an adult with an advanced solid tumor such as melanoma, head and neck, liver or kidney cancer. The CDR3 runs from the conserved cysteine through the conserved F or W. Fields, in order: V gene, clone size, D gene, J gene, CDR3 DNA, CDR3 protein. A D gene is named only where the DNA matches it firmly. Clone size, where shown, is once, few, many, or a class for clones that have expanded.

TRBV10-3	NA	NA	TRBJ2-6	TGTGCCATCAGTGCGGCAGGGGTTACTGGGGCCAACGTCCTGACTTTC	CAISAAGVTGANVLTF
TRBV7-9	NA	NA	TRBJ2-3	TGTGCCAGCAGAACAGGGTCCCACACAGATACGCAGTATTTT	CASRTGSHTDTQYF
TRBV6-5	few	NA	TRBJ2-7	TGTGCCAGCAGGGGGGCAGGGGCCGGTTCCTACGAGCAGTACTTC	CASRGAGAGSYEQYF
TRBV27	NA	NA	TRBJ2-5	TGTGCCAGTCGACGACGGAGAGAAGAGACCCAGTACTTC	CASRRRREETQYF
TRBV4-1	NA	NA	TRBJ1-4	TGCGCCAGCAGCCCTACCACTGCAACTAATGAAAAACTGTTTTTT	CASSPTTATNEKLFF
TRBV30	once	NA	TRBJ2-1	TGTGCCTGGAGAAAGACCCGCTCGGGCGAGCAGTTCTTC	CAWRKTRSGEQFF
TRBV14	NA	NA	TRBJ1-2	TGTGCCAGCAGCCAAGGGCCAGGAAATTATGGCTACACCTTC	CASSQGPGNYGYTF
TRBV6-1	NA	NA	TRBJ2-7	TGTGCCAGCAGTGGCTCCCTCACACTGATGGAGCAGTACTTC	CASSGSLTLMEQYF
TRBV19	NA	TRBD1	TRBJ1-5	TGTGCCAGTTGCAGGGGGGGGAGCAATCAGCCCCAGCATTTT	CASCRGGSNQPQHF
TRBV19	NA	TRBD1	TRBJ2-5	TGTGCCAGTAGTATAGAGTACAGGGGAGCGCCCCAGTACTTC	CASSIEYRGAPQYF
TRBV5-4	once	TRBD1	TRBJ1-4	TGTGCCAGCAGCGGAAGCGACAGGGATACTAATGAAAAACTGTTTTTT	CASSGSDRDTNEKLFF
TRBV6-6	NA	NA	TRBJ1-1	TGTGCCAGCAGTTCCCCGGTAGCACACCTGAACACTGAAGCTTTCTTT	CASSSPVAHLNTEAFF
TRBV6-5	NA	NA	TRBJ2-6	TGTGCCAGCAGTTACTCGGGCCGGGGGGCCAACGTCCTGACTTTC	CASSYSGRGANVLTF
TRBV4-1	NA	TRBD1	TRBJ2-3	TGCGCCAGCAGCCAATCAAACAGGGGGCGCGCAGATACGCAGTATTTT	CASSQSNRGRADTQYF
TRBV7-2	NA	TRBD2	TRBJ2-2	TGTGCCAGCAGCTTATATAGCGGGGGGGACACCGGGGAGCTGTTTTTT	CASSLYSGGDTGELFF
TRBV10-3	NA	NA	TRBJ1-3	TGTGCCATCAGTGAGCTGTTAGACGGAAACACCATATATTTT	CAISELLDGNTIYF
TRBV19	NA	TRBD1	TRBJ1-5	TGTGCCAGCAACCTTATAGACAGGGGGATCGATCAGCCCCAGCATTTT	CASNLIDRGIDQPQHF
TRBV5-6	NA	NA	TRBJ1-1	TGTGCCAGCAGCTTTCGTGCGGGGAACACTGAAGCTTTCTTT	CASSFRAGNTEAFF
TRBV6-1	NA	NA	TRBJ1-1	TGTGCCAGCAGTGAAGACCCGAGGTCTGAAGCTTTCTTT	CASSEDPRSEAFF
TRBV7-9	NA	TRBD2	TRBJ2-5	TGTGCCAGCAGTCGAAGACGACTAGCGGGGGCGGGGGAGACCCAGTACTTC	CASSRRRLAGAGETQYF
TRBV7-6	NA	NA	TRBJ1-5	TGTGCCAGCAGCTTATCGACTGACCAGCCCCAGCATTTT	CASSLSTDQPQHF
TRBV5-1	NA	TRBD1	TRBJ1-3	TGCGCCAGCAGCTTGGAGGGACAGTCTGGCTCTGGAAACACCATATATTTT	CASSLEGQSGSGNTIYF
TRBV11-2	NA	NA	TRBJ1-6	TGTGCCAGCAGCTTAGCTCTCGGCACGCAACCCCTCCACTTT	CASSLALGTQPLHF
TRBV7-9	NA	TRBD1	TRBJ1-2	TGTGCCAGCAGCGTGGGACAGGGAGACTCTGGCTACACCTTC	CASSVGQGDSGYTF
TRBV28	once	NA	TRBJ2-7	TGTGCCAGCAGTCGGATGACAGGTACCTACGAGCAGTACTTC	CASSRMTGTYEQYF
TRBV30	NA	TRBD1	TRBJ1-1	TGTGCCTGGAGCCCGGGGACAGCAGAAGCTTTCTTT	CAWSPGTAEAFF
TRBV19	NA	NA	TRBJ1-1	TGTGCCAGTACCCTCTTGACAGGGAACACTGAAGCTTTCTTT	CASTLLTGNTEAFF